This T cell receptor beta chain was retrieved from a study of cytomegalovirus exposure and HLA in healthy donors. Overall study: A prior analysis found some 110 million unique TCR beta sequences from around 200 million T cells.

The PCR ran on 60 Vbeta and 13 Jbeta primers. Sequencing used immunoSEQ multiplex PCR; TCRdb keeps in-frame clones, though not all of them. The sample lists tens of thousands of clones; 70% to 80% were seen once. This CDR3 region has 15 residues. With 3 bases clipped from V and 5 bases from J, the junction kept 8 bases outside the gene matches. Germline V gene lookup returns CDR1 SGHTA and CDR2 FQGNSA. To note about this clone: Antigen unknown.

Overall study findings and caveats: There were 150 to 200 TCR beta chains listed as cytomegalovirus-associated. In a later analysis, V- and J-gene trimming of beta chains associated with a DCLRE1C missense variant, replicated independently.

The source material was PBMCs. The clonotype comes from a young man in good health and CMV-seronegative. The rearrangement links TRBV7-2 to TRBJ2-5; TRBD2 agrees at 8 bases. The CDR3 nucleotides read TGTGCCAGCAGCTTCTGGAGCGGGGGCGGGGAGACCCAGTACTTC. Amino acids: CASSFWSGGGETQYF.